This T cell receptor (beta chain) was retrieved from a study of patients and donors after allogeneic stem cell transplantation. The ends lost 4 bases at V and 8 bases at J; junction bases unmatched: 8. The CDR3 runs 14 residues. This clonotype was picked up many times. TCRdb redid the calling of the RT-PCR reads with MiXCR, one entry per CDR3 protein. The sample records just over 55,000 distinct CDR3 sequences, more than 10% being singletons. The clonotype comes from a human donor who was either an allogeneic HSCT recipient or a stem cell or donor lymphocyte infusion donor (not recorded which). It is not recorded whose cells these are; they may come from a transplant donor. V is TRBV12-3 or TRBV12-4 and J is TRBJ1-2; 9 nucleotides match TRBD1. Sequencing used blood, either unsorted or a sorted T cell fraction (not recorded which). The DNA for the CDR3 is TGTGCCAGCAGTTCAGGACAGGGGAGGGACGGCTACACCTTC. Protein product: CASSSGQGRDGYTF.